This T cell receptor (beta chain) was documented in a study of radiation and T cells in renal cell carcinoma. Study results and caveats: Without pretreatment biopsies, baseline tumor clonotype presence was undetermined. Top tumor clonotypes rose in blood 2 weeks post-radiation, then contracted.

Noted time point: blood 4 weeks post-SBRT, at nephrectomy. The treatment is: 15 Gy SBRT to primary tumor, nephrectomy 4 weeks later. Nephrectomy followed 15 Gy stereotactic body radiation by 4 weeks. Radiation-treated patients gave blood at baseline, week 2 and week 4. The data were produced by immunoSEQ multiplex PCR, yet TCRdb's version contains in-frame clones alone and is incomplete. The sample shows around 95,000 clones, approximately 80% of them seen only once. On this clone: Its antigen is unknown.

The sequencing used blood, collected from a patient whose treatment included radiotherapy and nephrectomy. This clonotype originated in a man aged 60 to 75 with renal cell carcinoma.

CDR3 nucleotides: TGTGCCAGCAGCCCGCGGACTAGCGACACCGGGGAGCTGTTTTTT. This encodes CASSPRTSDTGELFF. The V and J genes are TRBV11-2 and TRBJ2-2; 9 bases agree with TRBD2. The V and J ends lost 5 bases and 3 bases, in that order; junction bases with no gene match: 4. The CDR3 has 15 residues. Germline CDR1 reads SGHAT; CDR2 reads FQNNGV. The entire variable domain, with the rest obtained from reference TRBV11-2 and TRBJ2-2, is as follows: EAGVAQSPRYKIIEKRQSVAFWCNPISGHATLYWYQQILGQGPKLLIQFQNNGVVDDSQLPKDRFSAERLKGVDSTLKIQPAKLEDSAVYLCASSPRTSDTGELFFGEGSRLTVL.